This TCR beta chain was sequenced during a study of T cells after yellow fever vaccination (dated by TCRdb to the late 2010s). Background for the entire study: The SMART-Seq v4 Ultra Low Input RNA kit was used to prepare libraries from fractions with low cell numbers. To follow T-cell clones before and after both primary and booster YFV17D yellow fever vaccination, bulk TCR alpha and beta repertoires underwent longitudinal sequencing. Two healthy male donors, one aged 18 to 29 and one aged 30 to 40 years, made up the cohort. Bulk PBMC replicates and cell subsets were isolated from blood drawn at multiple timepoints before and after both primary and secondary immunization. What the authors observed across the whole study: Computational filtering was required because FACS-sorted repertoires could contain abundant contaminating clonotypes from the bulk population. A small fraction of clonotypes showed up in both the CD4 and CD8 compartments, probably as a result of convergent recombination. Most clones expanded after primary vaccination were re-detected after the booster (almost 97% of CD4 and 88% of CD8), suggesting broad memory maintenance. The secondary T-cell response was found to be weaker but faster than the primary response, with a peak reached on day 5 rather than on day 15. Only two donors were included in the study, so the extent to which the findings can be generalized is limited.

TCRdb lists the instrument as Illumina NovaSeq 6000. TCR cDNA was made using 5'RACE template switching, a step that added a universal primer site and unique molecular identifiers. Priming of cDNA synthesis was performed from both the TCR alpha and TCR beta constant segments. Library amplification involved two PCR steps, and the second step added sample barcodes and sequencing adapters. Libraries were sequenced on Illumina HiSeq 2500 (2x100 bp) or NovaSeq (2x150 bp). The study's processing was this. MIGEC handled demultiplexing of reads and collapsing into UMI consensus sequences, while MiXCR performed V(D)J alignment. Using edgeR on replicate PBMC samples, clonotypes were called vaccine-responding if FDR was below 0.01 and the log2 fold change was above 5 up to day 15. Bulk clonotypes were assigned CD4 or CD8 identity according to which sequenced CD4 or CD8 repertoire held them at higher abundance. TCRdb reran the public reads through fastp at Q25 and MiXCR, keeping productive beta chains. Every entry covers one CDR3 protein and lists the most common genes and DNA from its rows. These V and J calls originate from TCRdb's pipeline instead of the authors' own analysis. The sample data list some 390,000 distinct CDR3 sequences, and over 15% of these were observed just once. The ten largest account for roughly a sixth of the sample.

This sample's treatment or condition label indicates: live attenuated yellow fever vaccine strain. At each blood-draw timepoint, two biological replicates of bulk PBMCs were collected. A standard Ficoll-Paque protocol was used to isolate PBMCs from peripheral blood. RNA was extracted with TriZol from bulk PBMCs, CD4 and CD8 fractions, and dextramer-positive and dextramer-negative fractions. V is cut by 5 bases and J by 2 bases, and the space between the germline ends is 9 bases. Including cysteine and phenylalanine, the CDR3 has 13 amino acids. The entry retains the CDR3 DNA only, 39 bases that are in frame from base 1. This clonotype was counted a few times. What this receptor recognizes is not known. No base-level quality is on record; no much larger clone is a single base apart.

The specimen was PBMCs, collected before the yellow fever booster vaccination. Here the chain combines TRBV12-3 or TRBV12-4 and TRBJ2-5; the D gene identity is not certain. This receptor was obtained from a man younger than 35 who received the YFV17D yellow fever vaccine. The CDR3: CASSGGPQETQYF. The sequence in DNA is TGTGCCAGCAGTGGCGGCCCTCAAGAGACCCAGTACTTC.